The next 21 T cell receptor beta chains were all read from a single sample in a study of neurological immune-mediated disorders. TCRdb reprocessed the 5' RACE reads via MiXCR and lists one record per CDR3 protein. The table includes about 120,000 distinct CDR3 sequences, about 3.4% detected once. Sample: PBMCs. The receptors were sampled from a woman younger than 45 with multiple sclerosis.

This clonotype was seen a few times. The chain employs TRBV20-1 and TRBJ2-3; 9 positions agree with TRBD2. There are 18 residues in the CDR3. V shed 0 bases and J 5 bases; nucleotides not matched to a gene: 15. Germline CDR1 and CDR2: DFQATT and SNEGSKA (reference sequence). CDR3 residues: CSARDREEAGGYKDTQYF. The CDR3 nucleotides are TGCAGTGCTAGAGATCGTGAGGAGGCGGGAGGGTATAAAGATACGCAGTATTTT.

CDR3 coding DNA: TGTGCCAGCTCACCCTCCAGGGAGGGCACTGAAGCTTTCTTT. Protein sequence: CASSPSREGTEAFF. This chain links TRBV18 with TRBJ1-1; D is possibly TRBD1 (5 bases). Trimming cost V 3 bases and J 4 bases, with 12 bases left between them. From germline, CDR1 is KGHSH and CDR2 LQKENI. CDR3 length: 14 amino acids. The full variable domain, in which reference TRBV18 and TRBJ1-1 provide the parts outside the CDR3, is NAGVMQNPRHLVRRRGQEARLRCSPMKGHSHVYWYRQLPEEGLKFMVYLQKENIIDESGMPKERFSAEFPKEGPSILRIQQVVRGDSAAYFCASSPSREGTEAFFGQGTRLTVV.

At least ten counts were recorded for this clonotype. This CDR3 reads CASSPHRWGTGELFF. DNA for the CDR3: TGTGCCAGCAGCCCGCACCGGTGGGGCACCGGGGAGCTGTTTTTT. The chain combines TRBV9 with TRBJ2-2; D unresolved. This CDR3 comprises 15 residues. V shed 4 bases and J shed 4 bases, with 14 bases lying between them. Germline V gene data show CDR1 as SGDLS and CDR2 as YYNGEE.

The chain links TRBV7-7 to TRBJ2-1; 11 bases are a match to TRBD2. The CDR3 has 16 residues. With 4 bases clipped from V and 9 bases from J, the junction kept 11 bases outside the gene matches. Germline lookup yields CDR1 SSHAT and CDR2 FNYEAQ (reference sequence). CDR3 in amino acids: CASSSYLTSGNSEQFF. CDR3 nucleotides: TGTGCCAGCAGCTCGTACTTGACTAGCGGGAACAGTGAGCAGTTCTTC.

The table lists this clonotype with many counts. The rearrangement joins TRBV7-2 to TRBJ2-1; possible D gene TRBD2, 6 bases. Germline V gene sequence: CDR1 SGHTA, CDR2 FQGNSA. The CDR3 spans 17 residues. The V end was cut by 2 bases, the J end by 9 bases, with 23 bases between. The CDR3 DNA is TGTGCCAGCAGCTTACCCAGCGAAGGAGGGCTCCAACCTGAGCAGTTCTTC. It encodes CASSLPSEGGLQPEQFF.

Note on this clonotype: A much larger clone lies a single base off, so this may be a read error. V usage is TRBV20-1 and J usage is TRBJ1-1; D perhaps matches TRBD1 (5 bases). CDR1 is DFQATT, CDR2 SNEGSKA, per germline (reference sequence). The CDR3 length is 14 residues. V lost 3 bases and J lost 0, with 11 bases in between. CDR3 protein: CSARMRGLNTEAFF. CDR3 DNA sequence: TGCAGTGCTAGGATGCGGGGACTGAACACTGAAGCTTTCTTT.

This clonotype was counted many times. The chain links TRBV5-1 to TRBJ2-2, with D possibly being TRBD1 (6 bases). This CDR3 is built from 15 residues. CDR1 and CDR2 from the germline V gene are SGHRS and YFSETQ. The V end was cut by 3 bases, the J end by 6 bases, with 15 bases between. CDR3 coding DNA: TGCGCCAGCAGCTGGGGGACATTCGGAGCCGGGGAGCTGTTTTTT. This encodes CASSWGTFGAGELFF.

This clonotype was detected ten times or more. The rearrangement uses TRBV20-1 and TRBJ2-2; TRBD2 matches at 7 bases. From germline, CDR1 is DFQATT and CDR2 SNEGSKA (reference sequence). The CDR3 length is 14 residues. J lost 1 base, V lost 2 bases, and 1 base had no gene match. DNA for the CDR3: TGCAGTGCTAGATCTAGCGGGAACACCGGGGAGCTGTTTTTT. Residues: CSARSSGNTGELFF.

This clonotype came up many times. The V gene is TRBV4-1, the J gene TRBJ2-7; possibly TRBD1 for D (6 bases). CDR3 length: 15 residues. Trimming shortened V by 4 bases and J by 3 bases, and 16 bases separated the two germline ends. CDR1 and CDR2 (germline): MGHRA, YSYEKL. The CDR3 spells CASSRYQGQGYEQYF. The CDR3 region has the DNA TGCGCCAGCAGCCGGTACCAGGGGCAAGGCTACGAGCAGTACTTC.

In its sample, this clonotype was seen many times. This chain joins TRBV14 and TRBJ1-2; 9 nucleotides agree with TRBD1. V lost 4 bases and J lost 2; bases outside the gene matches: 8. The germline gives CDR1 SGHDN, CDR2 FVKESK. CDR3 size: 16 residues. The CDR3 DNA is TGTGCCAGCAGCCCCCCTCCGACAGGGGGAAACTATGGCTACACCTTC. Translation: CASSPPPTGGNYGYTF.

Many counts were recorded for this clonotype. The chain combines TRBV29-1 with TRBJ2-7, with TRBD2 matching over 11 bases. Germline-derived CDR1 and CDR2 are SQVTM and ANQGSEA. Germline trimming cut 1 base from V and 0 bases from J; bases unmatched to any gene: 5. The CDR3 loop spans 16 amino acids. The DNA of the CDR3 is TGCAGCGTTGAAGTCGAACTAGCGGGAGTCTCCTACGAGCAGTACTTC. Protein sequence: CSVEVELAGVSYEQYF.

This clonotype was counted many times. The rearrangement uses TRBV7-9 and TRBJ1-1; D not certain. This CDR3 spans 12 amino acids. Germline lookup yields CDR1 SEHNR and CDR2 FQNEAQ (reference sequence). V lost 11 bases, J lost 7 bases, and 17 bases lay in between. DNA for the CDR3: TGTGCCTTCCAAGCCGACGACATTGAAGCTTTCTTT. This translates into CAFQADDIEAFF.

Ten or more counts support this clonotype. The chain carries TRBV5-1 and TRBJ2-2, with 8 positions matching TRBD2. Germline-derived CDR1 and CDR2 are SGHRS and YFSETQ. V trimming: 4 bases; J trimming: 5 bases; junction bases outside the gene matches: 7. This CDR3 is built from 15 residues. The CDR3 is CASSVGLGGTGELFF. The CDR3, as DNA: TGCGCCAGCAGCGTGGGACTAGGGGGGACCGGGGAGCTGTTTTTT. The full variable domain, in which reference TRBV5-1 and TRBJ2-2 provide the parts outside the CDR3, is KAGVTQTPRYLIKTRGQQVTLSCSPISGHRSVSWYQQTPGQGLQFLFEYFSETQRNKGNFPGRFSGRQFSNSRSEMNVSTLELGDSALYLCASSVGLGGTGELFFGEGSRLTVL.

This clonotype was seen ten or more times. The chain employs TRBV20-1 and TRBJ2-1, with 10 bases matching TRBD2. The CDR3 extends over 14 amino acids. V gave up 6 bases and J gave up 4 bases; unmatched junction bases: 6. Germline V gene sequence: CDR1 DFQATT, CDR2 SNEGSKA (reference sequence). The CDR3: CSAPPSGGYNEQFF. The CDR3 DNA reads TGCAGTGCGCCCCCTAGCGGGGGTTACAATGAGCAGTTCTTC.

This clonotype was picked up many times. This chain connects TRBV6-5 to TRBJ1-1, with 9 bases lining up with TRBD1. The CDR3 runs to 14 residues. Per the germline V gene, CDR1 is MNHEY and CDR2 is SVGAGI. V lost 4 bases and J lost 5; bases outside the gene matches: 5. The DNA for the CDR3 is TGTGCCAGCAGTTCGGGGACAGGGCGAACTGAAGCTTTCTTT. This sequence encodes CASSSGTGRTEAFF.

The chain employs TRBV9 and TRBJ1-1; TRBD1 aligns across 10 bases. Losses at the gene ends were 0 bases for V and 7 bases for J; bases not matched to a gene: 3. Germline CDR1 is SGDLS and CDR2 is YYNGEE. The CDR3 length is 14 residues. The chain's CDR3 is CASSVVTGGFEAFF. For the CDR3, the DNA is TGTGCCAGCAGCGTAGTGACAGGGGGCTTTGAAGCTTTCTTT.

This clonotype occurred many times. The chain combines TRBV6-2 or TRBV6-3 with TRBJ2-7, with a tentative D call TRBD2 (6 bases). Looked up from germline, CDR1 is MNHEY and CDR2 is SVGEGT. The CDR3 is made up of 16 amino acids. Trimming removed 6 bases from V and 1 base from J, with 19 bases in between. The CDR3 protein is CASSSPGTRLSYEQYF. DNA for the CDR3: TGTGCCAGCAGCTCTCCCGGGACTCGCTTATCCTACGAGCAGTACTTC.

The chain couples TRBV5-1 to TRBJ2-2; 12 bases map to TRBD2. Germline V CDR1 and CDR2: SGHRS, YFSETQ. This CDR3 comprises 17 residues. Unmatched junction bases numbered 5, after V lost 4 bases and J lost 1 base. CDR3 protein: CASSTGLAGRNTGELFF. The CDR3 bases are TGCGCCAGCAGCACCGGACTAGCGGGGCGGAACACCGGGGAGCTGTTTTTT.

This clonotype was seen repeatedly, ten times or more. The chain has TRBV20-1 and TRBJ2-5; 8 bases are shared with TRBD2. Per germline, CDR1 DFQATT and CDR2 SNEGSKA (reference sequence). The CDR3 has 13 residues. The J segment lost 3 bases and the V segment lost 7 bases, leaving 7 bases of the junction unmatched. CDR3 amino acids: CSGSSGGEETQYF. CDR3 coding DNA: TGCAGTGGGTCCAGCGGGGGAGAAGAGACCCAGTACTTC.

This clonotype has a count of ten or more. DNA of the CDR3: TGTGCCACCAGCAGAGTAAACAGAAGGGGCACCGGGGAGCTGTTTTTT. As protein: CATSRVNRRGTGELFF. This chain joins TRBV15 and TRBJ2-2; tentatively, D is TRBD1 (5 bases). This CDR3 has 16 residues. Germline CDR1 reads LNHNV; CDR2 reads YYDKDF (reference sequence). V was cut by 1 base and J by 4 bases, with 13 bases left in between.

At least ten counts were recorded for this clonotype. The chain uses TRBV5-1 and TRBJ2-7; TRBD1 or TRBD2 may be the D gene (6 bases each). CDR1 is SGHRS, CDR2 YFSETQ, per germline. V shed 1 base and J shed 2 bases, with 10 bases lying between them. The CDR3 sequence is 14 residues long. The chain's CDR3 is CASSLRRGAYEQYF. As DNA, the CDR3 is TGCGCCAGCAGCTTGCGGAGGGGGGCCTACGAGCAGTACTTC.